This T cell receptor beta chain was observed in a study of PD-1 blockade in classical Hodgkin lymphoma. Study results and limitations: A significant rise in TCR diversity by C4D1 was seen for CD4+ but not CD8+ cells. Some patients started nivolumab under 1 year after ASCT, and they were excluded.

Worth noting for this clone: Its specificity is unknown.

The assay was immunoSEQ multiplex PCR, and TCRdb's table has in-frame clones only and misses some. Among tens of thousands of clones listed, about 85% were seen once. CDR1 is SGHKS, CDR2 YYEKEE, per germline (reference sequence). This CDR3 has 12 residues. Between the trimmed V and J ends, which lost 3 bases and 3 bases, there was a span of 7 bases. Time point described: cycle 4 day 1 (C4D1), after 6 weeks of nivolumab. Every patient experienced relapse after autologous stem cell transplantation, and brentuximab vedotin exposure varied. Best response was recorded as complete response, partial response or progressive disease.

This TCR was sampled from a human donor with classical Hodgkin lymphoma. Here the sequenced sample was peripheral blood mononuclear cells (PBMCs), taken before the fourth cycle of nivolumab. The rearrangement links TRBV5-5 to TRBJ2-7; D might be TRBD1 (5 bases). The CDR3 DNA is TGTGCCAGCAGCTCTGGACACTACGAGCAGTACTTC. Translating gives CASSSGHYEQYF.